These T cell receptor beta chains were read from a single sample in a study of T cells in Graves' hyperthyroidism and ophthalmopathy. TCRdb re-derived calls from the multiplex PCR reads in MiXCR, one entry per CDR3 protein. Seen here are about 600,000 distinct CDR3 sequences, 11% to 15% observed once, and the top ten hold approximately 6.4%. The sample consisted of blood. The receptors here all came from a woman aged 18-29 years with Graves' ophthalmopathy. Each CDR3 is given with its conserved first and last residue. A D gene is named only where the DNA matches it firmly. Size is stated for part of the rows, as once, few or many counts, or as a class when the clone is expanded.

J,size,D,V,length,CDR3,DNA
TRBJ1-1,few,TRBD1,TRBV10-2,15,CASSAPGQGDAEAFF,TGCGCCAGCAGTGCTCCGGGACAGGGGGATGCTGAAGCTTTCTTT
TRBJ1-1,few,-,TRBV7-6,16,CASSLPRGSGNTEAFF,TGTGCCAGCAGCTTACCCCGGGGGAGTGGGAACACTGAAGCTTTCTTT
TRBJ2-3,many,-,TRBV7-9,17,CASTLGAGLPERDTQYF,TGTGCCAGCACGTTAGGCGCGGGGCTACCGGAGAGGGATACGCAGTATTTT
TRBJ1-1,many,TRBD1,TRBV20-1,14,CSAESGQANTEAFF,TGCAGTGCTGAGAGCGGACAGGCTAACACTGAAGCTTTCTTT
TRBJ1-1,once,-,TRBV18,15,CASSPRATANTEAFF,TGTGCCAGCTCACCCCGCGCGACAGCGAACACTGAAGCTTTCTTT
TRBJ2-7,many,-,TRBV12-3/TRBV12-4,15,CASSLGTPGSYEQYF,TGTGCCAGCAGTTTAGGGACACCCGGCTCCTACGAGCAGTACTTC
TRBJ1-1,many,-,TRBV10-3,14,CAIRTGQMNTEAFF,TGTGCCATCAGAACGGGGCAGATGAACACTGAAGCTTTCTTT
TRBJ2-1,many,TRBD2,TRBV2,15,CASSRAGGFPNEQFF,TGTGCCAGCAGTAGAGCGGGAGGGTTTCCCAATGAGCAGTTCTTC
TRBJ2-1,many,TRBD2,TRBV5-5,17,CASSLSLGLAGGTEQFF,TGTGCCAGCAGCTTATCTTTGGGACTAGCGGGAGGAACTGAGCAGTTCTTC
TRBJ2-2,once,-,TRBV20-1,12,CSARETGRELFF,TGCAGTGCTAGAGAGACCGGACGTGAGCTGTTTTTT
TRBJ2-7,-,TRBD1,TRBV28,14,CASIIGQGAGEQYF,TGTGCCAGCATCATAGGACAGGGGGCGGGAGAGCAGTACTTC
TRBJ2-6,many,TRBD1,TRBV28,15,CASSTGGSGANVLTF,TGTGCCAGCAGCACAGGGGGCTCTGGGGCCAACGTCCTGACTTTC
TRBJ2-2,many,TRBD2,TRBV10-3,16,CAISLGLAGGTGELFF,TGTGCCATCAGTCTTGGACTAGCGGGAGGAACCGGGGAGCTGTTTTTT
TRBJ2-5,many,-,TRBV7-8,13,CASSLATKETQYF,TGTGCCAGCAGCTTAGCGACCAAAGAGACCCAGTACTTC
TRBJ2-2,many,TRBD2,TRBV28,15,CATTLAGAGTGELFF,TGTGCGACCACTCTGGCGGGAGCGGGCACCGGGGAGCTGTTTTTT
TRBJ1-1,few,-,TRBV28,14,CASSWAQGRTEAFF,TGTGCCAGCAGTTGGGCCCAGGGTCGGACTGAAGCTTTCTTT
TRBJ1-5,once,TRBD1,TRBV4-1,14,CASSQSTGTQPQHF,TGCGCCAGCAGCCAATCGACAGGGACTCAGCCCCAGCATTTT
TRBJ1-3,-,-,TRBV5-4,12,CASSLDANTIYF,TGTGCCAGCAGCTTGGACGCTAACACCATATATTTT
TRBJ2-1,many,TRBD2,TRBV12-3/TRBV12-4,17,CASSLSGTSGRLDEQFF,TGTGCCAGCAGTTTAAGTGGGACTAGCGGGAGATTAGATGAGCAGTTCTTC
TRBJ1-2,many,-,TRBV28,8,CASGGYTF,TGTGCCAGCGGCGGCTACACCTTC
TRBJ2-5,-,TRBD2,TRBV9,15,CASSVFAGGRETQYF,TGTGCCAGCAGCGTATTTGCGGGAGGGCGAGAGACCCAGTACTTC
TRBJ2-7,-,TRBD1,TRBV20-1,15,CSARDRRTGGQEQYF,TGCAGTGCTAGAGATCGGAGGACAGGGGGCCAAGAGCAGTACTTC
TRBJ2-5,many,TRBD2,TRBV3-1,15,CASSQRPGLAGDKYF,TGTGCCAGCAGCCAGCGGCCGGGACTAGCGGGAGATAAGTACTTC
TRBJ1-5,many,TRBD1,TRBV29-1,14,CSVSWGQANQPQHF,TGCAGCGTTTCCTGGGGACAGGCCAATCAGCCCCAGCATTTT
TRBJ2-3,few,-,TRBV4-1,14,CASKTNPLADTQYF,TGCGCCAGCAAGACAAACCCCCTGGCAGATACGCAGTATTTT
TRBJ2-7,few,TRBD2,TRBV6-5,17,CASSYTSASGRRDEQYF,TGTGCCAGCAGTTACACCTCGGCTAGCGGGAGAAGGGACGAGCAGTACTTC
TRBJ1-4,many,TRBD1,TRBV19,13,CASTGTGNEKLFF,TGTGCCAGTACCGGGACAGGAAATGAAAAACTGTTTTTT
TRBJ2-1,many,-,TRBV28,15,CASSFMKVFINEQFF,TGTGCCAGCAGTTTCATGAAGGTATTTATCAATGAGCAGTTCTTC